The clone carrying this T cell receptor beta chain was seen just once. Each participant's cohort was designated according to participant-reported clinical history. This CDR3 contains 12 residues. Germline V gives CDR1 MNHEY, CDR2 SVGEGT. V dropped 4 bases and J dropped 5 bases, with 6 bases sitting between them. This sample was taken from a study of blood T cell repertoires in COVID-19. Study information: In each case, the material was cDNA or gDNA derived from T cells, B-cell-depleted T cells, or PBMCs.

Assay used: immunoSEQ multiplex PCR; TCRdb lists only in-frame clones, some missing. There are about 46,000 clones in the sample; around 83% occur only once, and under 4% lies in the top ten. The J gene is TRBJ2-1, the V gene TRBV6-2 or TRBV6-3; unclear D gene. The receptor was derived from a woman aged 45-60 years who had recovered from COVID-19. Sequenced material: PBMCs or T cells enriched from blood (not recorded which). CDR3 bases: TGTGCCAGCAGTTCGAGGAACAATGAGCAGTTCTTC. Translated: CASSSRNNEQFF.